Listed here are 5 T cell receptor beta chains from one sample, sequenced in a study of T cells in women clearing cervical HPV infection. Assay used: immunoSEQ multiplex PCR; TCRdb lists only in-frame clones, some missing. The sample's table shows 25,000 to 35,000 clones. The source material was blood buffy coat. The receptors were sampled from a woman between 18 and 70 years old with a cervical HPV16 infection that either progressed to CIN3+ or cleared (not recorded which).

Remarks on this clone: The read ends 3 residues early relative to the CDR3; the germline J gene fills the gap. This chain connects TRBV28 to TRBJ2-5; the match to TRBD2 covers 7 bases. The CDR3 is made up of 15 amino acids. Germline V CDR1 and CDR2: MDHEN, SYDVKM. With V trimmed by 5 bases and J by 4 bases, 10 bases remained unmatched. The DNA read from the CDR3 is TGTGCCAGCAGTGTGACGGGGAGCGGGATAGAGACC. It specifies CASSVTGSGIET. The entire CDR3 protein reads CASSVTGSGIETQYF. The full variable domain, in which reference TRBV28 and TRBJ2-5 provide the parts outside the CDR3, is DVKVTQSSRYLVKRTGEKVFLECVQDMDHENMFWYRQDPGLGLRLIYFSYDVKMKEKGDIPEGYSVSREKKERFSLILESASTNQTSMYLCASSVTGSGIETQYFGPGTRLLVL.

About this clone itself: The sequenced fragment ends 3 residues before the CDR3 boundary, so the rest is inferred from the germline J gene. J is TRBJ1-3 and V is TRBV20-1, with 8 nucleotides matching TRBD1. The J segment lost 4 bases and the V segment lost 2 bases, leaving 4 bases of the junction unmatched. This CDR3 is 14 amino acids long. From germline, CDR1 is DFQATT and CDR2 SNEGSKA (reference sequence). The CDR3 sequence: CSARQTGVGNTIYF. The covered CDR3 bases are TGCAGTGCTAGACAGACAGGGGTCGGAAACACC.

Concerning this clone: Read coverage stops 3 residues before the CDR3 terminus; the germline J gene supplies the remainder. Within the sample, other DNA sequences also encode this same CDR3. The genes are TRBV2 and TRBJ1-3, with D perhaps matching TRBD1 (6 bases). This CDR3 contains 13 residues. The V gene lost 9 bases and the J gene lost 3 bases, with 12 bases spanning the gap. Germline lookup yields CDR1 SNHLY and CDR2 FYNNEI. CDR3 protein: CARQGTNGNTIYF. The covered CDR3 bases are TGTGCCAGACAGGGAACAAATGGAAACACC.

On this clone: The CDR3 extends 3 residues past the end of the read, so its final part is completed from the germline J gene. The rearrangement joins TRBV4-2 to TRBJ2-3, with D perhaps TRBD1 (5 bases). The CDR3 runs 16 residues. CDR1 is LGHNA and CDR2 is YNFKEQ in the germline V gene. V shed 0 bases and J shed 3 bases, with 13 bases lying between them. The CDR3 is CASSQEEGVRTDTQYF. CDR3 bases read: TGTGCCAGCAGCCAAGAAGAAGGGGTTAGGACAGATACG.

Concerning this clone: The read ends 3 residues before the CDR3 terminus; that terminus is restored from the germline J gene. This chain connects TRBV2 to TRBJ2-3, with 10 bases matching TRBD1. Germline V gives CDR1 SNHLY, CDR2 FYNNEI. This CDR3 region has 14 residues. The ends lost 6 bases at V and 2 bases at J; junction bases unmatched: 2. The covered CDR3 bases are TGTGCCAGCAGCGGACAGGGGGACACAGATACG. Its protein product is CASSGQGDTDT. The entire CDR3 sequence reads CASSGQGDTDTQYF.